This TCR beta chain is drawn from a study of technical replicates of blood from a few donors. The CDR3 contains 16 residues. J was trimmed by 7 bases and V by 4 bases; bases with no gene match: 10. Germline CDR1 SEHNR, CDR2 FQNEAQ (reference sequence). TCRdb's copy holds only in-frame clones and misses some; the assay was immunoSEQ multiplex PCR. The data contain tens of thousands of clones, about 90% of them singletons. Sequencing input: PBMCs. The rearrangement links TRBV7-9 to TRBJ2-2, with 9 nucleotides matching TRBD2. This receptor was obtained from a human donor in good health. Some clones in this sample may be carry-over from other donors' samples. The CDR3 loop is CASSSPAGGSGGELFF. As DNA, the CDR3 is TGTGCCAGCAGCTCTCCTGCGGGGGGGTCCGGCGGGGAGCTGTTTTTT.